These 29 T cell receptor beta chains were all obtained from the same sample, sequenced in a study of T cells after yellow fever vaccination. TCRdb re-called the 5' RACE reads with MiXCR, one entry per CDR3 protein. The repertoire holds hundreds of thousands of distinct CDR3 sequences, with about 12% as singletons. The sequencing used PBMCs, collected on the day of the yellow fever booster vaccination. These receptors were collected from a man aged 25-45 years who received the YFV17D yellow fever vaccine.

This clonotype occurred a few times. The chain uses TRBV7-9 and TRBJ1-1; D remains ambiguous. V lost 1 base, J lost 3 bases, and 18 bases lay in between. This CDR3 has 17 residues. Germline V lookup: CDR1 SEHNR, CDR2 FQNEAQ (reference sequence). The CDR3 spells CASSLGPIKTRDTEAFF. CDR3 nucleotide sequence: TGTGCCAGCAGCTTAGGCCCCATTAAGACTCGCGACACTGAAGCTTTCTTT.

This clonotype was detected a few times. The J gene is TRBJ2-2, the V gene TRBV20-1, with D unresolved. Per germline, CDR1 DFQATT and CDR2 SNEGSKA (reference sequence). V lost 3 bases, J lost 8 bases, and 13 bases lay in between. The CDR3 spans 13 residues. The CDR3 DNA reads TGCAGTGCTAGGGCGGATTGGGTAGGGGAGCTGTTTTTT. It yields the protein CSARADWVGELFF.

V usage is TRBV18 and J usage is TRBJ2-5; the D gene is possibly TRBD2 (5 bases). There are 16 residues in the CDR3. Germline V gene data show CDR1 as KGHSH and CDR2 as LQKENI. Trimming removed 1 base from V and 5 bases from J, with 17 bases in between. CDR3: CASSPRPRGEVETQYF. In DNA form, the CDR3 reads TGTGCCAGCTCACCACGGCCCCGGGGAGAGGTTGAGACCCAGTACTTC.

This chain joins TRBV12-3 or TRBV12-4 and TRBJ2-3, with 12 bases fitting TRBD2. The J segment lost 2 bases and the V segment lost 2 bases, leaving 20 bases of the junction unmatched. There are 22 residues in the CDR3. CDR3 loop: CASSLRRGGVELAGGNTDTQYF. The CDR3, as DNA: TGTGCCAGCAGTTTACGCAGAGGGGGAGTGGAGCTAGCGGGAGGGAACACAGATACGCAGTATTTT.

There are a few counts of this clonotype. The rearrangement joins TRBV5-1 to TRBJ2-1, with 7 bases matching TRBD1. Looked up from germline, CDR1 is SGHRS and CDR2 is YFSETQ. Germline trimming cut 4 bases from V and 8 bases from J; bases unmatched to any gene: 9. The CDR3 runs to 14 residues. The chain's CDR3 is CASSAVEGADEQFF. CDR3 DNA: TGCGCCAGCAGCGCCGTTGAGGGGGCCGATGAGCAGTTCTTC. The variable domain in full, completed from reference TRBV5-1 and TRBJ2-1, reads KAGVTQTPRYLIKTRGQQVTLSCSPISGHRSVSWYQQTPGQGLQFLFEYFSETQRNKGNFPGRFSGRQFSNSRSEMNVSTLELGDSALYLCASSAVEGADEQFFGPGTRLTVL.

There are a few counts of this clonotype. This chain links TRBV29-1 with TRBJ2-7; 8 positions agree with TRBD1. The CDR3 runs to 13 residues. V trimming: 4 bases; J trimming: 9 bases; junction bases outside the gene matches: 11. CDR1 is SQVTM, CDR2 ANQGSEA, per germline. CDR3 in DNA: TGCAGCGTTGGCAAGGGGACAGGCCTTGGGCAGTACTTC. Translation gives CSVGKGTGLGQYF.

On this clonotype itself: One end of the junction fails to match germline, which may point to a read error. V and J are TRBV4-2 and TRBJ2-5, with a possible D match to TRBD2 (5 bases). CDR3 length: 16 residues. Germline values: CDR1 LGHNA, CDR2 YNFKEQ. The CDR3 protein is CAISPRLSGLGETQYF. DNA for the CDR3: TGTGCCATCAGCCCCCGCCTGAGCGGTCTGGGGGAGACCCAGTACTTC.

In its sample, this clonotype was seen a few times. The chain uses TRBV7-2 and TRBJ2-7, with TRBD1 matching 7 bases. CDR3 length: 17 residues. V was clipped by 2 bases and J by 7 bases; unmatched bases: 17. CDR1 and CDR2 from the germline V gene are SGHTA and FQGNSA. The CDR3 coding sequence is TGTGCCAGCAGCTTAAGAGAAAAGGGACAGCTACTACGAGAGCAGTACTTC. Its protein is CASSLREKGQLLREQYF.

This clonotype turned up a few times. The rearrangement joins TRBV5-4 to TRBJ1-2; 8 nucleotides agree with TRBD1. The CDR3 is made up of 14 amino acids. The trim removed 4 bases at V and 5 bases at J, leaving 7 bases unmatched. The germline V gene encodes CDR1 SGHNT and CDR2 YYREEE (reference sequence). As DNA, the CDR3 is TGTGCCAGCAGCGGAACGGGACAGGCATATGGCTACACCTTC. Residues: CASSGTGQAYGYTF.

V and J are TRBV25-1 and TRBJ2-5; TRBD2 might be the D (6 bases). Germline V gives CDR1 MGHDK, CDR2 SYGVNS. The CDR3 covers 15 residues. V gave up 3 bases and J gave up 5 bases, with 16 bases separating them. DNA for the CDR3: TGTGCCAGCAGTGAGCGGGGAGTGCAGTCGGAGACCCAGTACTTC. Protein: CASSERGVQSETQYF.

The CDR3, as DNA: TGTGCCAGCAGCTTAGCCGGGCTCCACCCCTTGTGGGAGCAGTACTTC. Its protein product is CASSLAGLHPLWEQYF. This chain links TRBV7-8 with TRBJ2-7; no reliable D call. Germline-derived CDR1 and CDR2 are SGHVS and FQNEAQ. This CDR3 is 16 amino acids long. Trimming cost V 0 bases and J 7 bases, with 19 bases left between them. The entire variable domain, with the rest obtained from reference TRBV7-8 and TRBJ2-7, is as follows: GAGVSQSPRYKVAKRGQDVALRCDPISGHVSLFWYQQALGQGPEFLTYFQNEAQLDKSGLPSDRFFAERPEGSVSTLKIQRTQQEDSAVYLCASSLAGLHPLWEQYFGPGTRLTVT.

The chain couples TRBV19 to TRBJ2-5; TRBD1 aligns across 9 bases. With 5 bases clipped from V and 4 bases from J, the junction kept 5 bases outside the gene matches. CDR3 size: 14 residues. CDR1 and CDR2 (germline): LNHDA, SQIVND (reference sequence). CDR3 bases: TGTGCCAGTAGTGTACAGGGGGCAGGAGAGACCCAGTACTTC. It encodes CASSVQGAGETQYF.

This rearrangement joins TRBV25-1 to TRBJ2-7, with 7 bases identical to TRBD1. In germline, CDR1 is MGHDK, CDR2 SYGVNS. V was pared by 5 bases and J by 3 bases, with 7 bases of the junction left unmatched. This CDR3 comprises 14 residues. CDR3 sequence (DNA): TGTGCCAGCAGTCAGGGGGTGTCGGGCTACGAGCAGTACTTC. Its protein product is CASSQGVSGYEQYF.

The V call is TRBV9, the J call TRBJ1-1; TRBD1 agrees at 8 bases. The germline gives CDR1 SGDLS, CDR2 YYNGEE. The CDR3 consists of 15 residues. V gave up 4 bases and J gave up 4 bases; unmatched junction bases: 9. The DNA for the CDR3 is TGTGCCAGCAGCCCCAGACAGGGGCCGGTCACTGAAGCTTTCTTT. Residues: CASSPRQGPVTEAFF.

DNA of the CDR3: TGTGCCAGCAGACAGGGGGGGCGGATCGAGACCCAGTACTTC. Translating gives CASRQGGRIETQYF. The rearrangement links TRBV6-1 to TRBJ2-5; TRBD1 might be the D (8 bases). Germline V lookup: CDR1 MNHNS, CDR2 SASEGT. Trimming shortened V by 6 bases and J by 5 bases, and 16 bases separated the two germline ends. This CDR3 is 14 amino acids long.

The J gene is TRBJ2-7, the V gene TRBV27, with D unresolved. Germline CDR1 is MNHEY and CDR2 is SMNVEV (reference sequence). V lost 6 bases and J lost 5, with 17 bases in between. The CDR3 totals 14 residues. The CDR3 DNA reads TGTGCCAGCAGGTACGGGTCCTCGTCCCACGAGCAGTACTTC. Translation: CASRYGSSSHEQYF.

The rearrangement links TRBV20-1 to TRBJ2-1; TRBD2 matches 9 bases. Losses at the gene ends were 3 bases for V and 0 bases for J; bases not matched to a gene: 21. Per the germline V gene, CDR1 is DFQATT and CDR2 is SNEGSKA (reference sequence). This CDR3 region has 21 residues. The CDR3 DNA reads TGCAGTGCTAGGGACTACCTTGGGACTAGCTCTGGGGCTGGCTCCTACAATGAGCAGTTCTTC. Translated: CSARDYLGTSSGAGSYNEQFF.

The chain combines TRBV5-1 with TRBJ2-7, with 14 bases that match TRBD2. J was trimmed by 5 bases and V by 4 bases; bases with no gene match: 8. The CDR3 runs 16 residues. Germline V gene lookup returns CDR1 SGHRS and CDR2 YFSETQ. CDR3 sequence reads: CASSMGLAGAVDEQYF. The CDR3 nucleotides are TGCGCCAGCAGCATGGGACTAGCGGGAGCCGTAGACGAGCAGTACTTC.

This clonotype was detected only a few times. This chain joins TRBV7-9 and TRBJ2-7; no clear D gene. This CDR3 has 15 residues. Trimming stripped 3 bases from V and 5 bases from J, with 17 bases between. Germline values: CDR1 SEHNR, CDR2 FQNEAQ (reference sequence). The CDR3 protein is CASSFSLSESHEQYF. The DNA of the CDR3 is TGTGCCAGCAGCTTTAGTCTCTCAGAGTCCCACGAGCAGTACTTC.

This clonotype was detected a few times. Germline is not matched at one junction end, which may reflect a read error. This chain connects TRBV6-1 to TRBJ2-3; TRBD2 agrees at 8 bases. Germline CDR1 reads MNHNS; CDR2 reads SASEGT. The CDR3 contains 15 residues. CDR3: CASSEAGEGTDTQYF. CDR3 sequence (DNA): TGTGCCAGCAGCGAAGCGGGAGAGGGAACAGATACGCAGTATTTT.

This clonotype was counted a few times. V and J are TRBV5-1 and TRBJ2-3; D gene ambiguous. The germline V gene encodes CDR1 SGHRS and CDR2 YFSETQ. Trimming removed 4 bases from V and 0 bases from J, with 18 bases in between. This CDR3 has 17 amino acids. As DNA, the CDR3 is TGCGCCAGCAGCCCAATGGGTGGGCGCGGTAGCACAGATACGCAGTATTTT. Translated, it gives CASSPMGGRGSTDTQYF.

The V call is TRBV9, the J call TRBJ2-1; TRBD2 matches 11 bases. Germline V gene sequence: CDR1 SGDLS, CDR2 YYNGEE. V lost 4 bases to trimming and J lost 9 bases; unmatched junction nucleotides: 12. This CDR3 has 16 residues. CDR3 bases: TGTGCCAGCAGCCTAGGAGGACTAGCGGGTAGTCTTGAGCAGTTCTTC. It specifies CASSLGGLAGSLEQFF.

This clonotype was observed a few times. The rearrangement joins TRBV6-1 to TRBJ2-5, with D perhaps TRBD2 (5 bases). With 8 bases removed from V and 5 bases from J, the gap between germline ends came to 15 bases. Per the germline V gene, CDR1 is MNHNS and CDR2 is SASEGT. This CDR3 spans 13 amino acids. The CDR3 DNA is TGTGCCAGCGCCCTAGAGCGCGGGGAGACCCAGTACTTC. This sequence encodes CASALERGETQYF.

The chain combines TRBV18 with TRBJ2-7, with no clear D. The CDR3 totals 14 residues. V dropped 0 bases and J dropped 0 bases, with 6 bases sitting between them. Germline assignment: CDR1 KGHSH and CDR2 LQKENI. The CDR3 loop is CASSPPSSSYEQYF. The CDR3 nucleotides are TGTGCCAGCTCACCACCCTCTAGCTCCTACGAGCAGTACTTC.

This clonotype was observed a handful of times. This chain links TRBV7-2 with TRBJ2-1; D call uncertain. CDR1 is SGHTA, CDR2 FQGNSA, per germline. The CDR3 is 11 residues long. Between the trimmed V and J ends, which lost 9 bases and 7 bases, there was a span of 10 bases. The CDR3 nucleotides are TGTGCCAGGGAAGACGGGAATGAGCAGTTCTTC. Translated, it gives CAREDGNEQFF.

This clonotype appeared a few times. The chain uses TRBV27 and TRBJ2-1; 12 bases match TRBD2. Germline loops: CDR1 MNHEY, CDR2 SMNVEV (reference sequence). V was pared by 4 bases and J by 6 bases, with 4 bases of the junction left unmatched. This CDR3 is 15 amino acids long. CDR3 in amino acids: CASSSGLAGFNEQFF. The CDR3 coding sequence is TGTGCCAGCAGTTCTGGACTAGCGGGGTTCAATGAGCAGTTCTTC.

This clonotype has only one observation. The chain combines TRBV16 with TRBJ2-1; TRBD2 agrees at 8 bases. The V segment lost 7 bases and the J segment 9 bases; nucleotides outside the gene matches: 8. Germline V gives CDR1 KGHSY, CDR2 FQNENV. The CDR3 has 13 amino acids. CDR3 region: CASNPGGEAEQFF. The CDR3 DNA sequence: TGTGCCAGCAACCCCGGGGGGGAGGCTGAGCAGTTCTTC.

This clonotype was recorded a few times. CDR3 DNA sequence: TGTGCCACCAGTGATCGACCAGAGACCCAGTACTTC. Its protein is CATSDRPETQYF. The chain links TRBV24-1 to TRBJ2-5; D not resolved. There are 12 residues in the CDR3. Looked up from germline, CDR1 is KGHDR and CDR2 is SFDVKD. The V end lost 3 bases, the J end lost 4 bases, and 5 bases lay between the germline ends.

This clonotype has a handful of counts. This chain joins TRBV9 and TRBJ2-3; D possibly uses TRBD1 or TRBD2 (6 bases each). The CDR3 has 14 amino acids. V lost 0 bases and J lost 6, with 11 bases in between. CDR1 is SGDLS, CDR2 YYNGEE, per germline. This CDR3 is CASSVERGGDTQYF. CDR3 in DNA: TGTGCCAGCAGCGTAGAAAGAGGGGGGGATACGCAGTATTTT.